This T cell receptor beta chain was sequenced during a study of human T cells and chemical hapten exposure. Study as a whole: DPC at 0.01% went onto the upper back in patch tests, read at 6 days. Study results and limitations: No change in TCRs above 1 in 1000 frequency was produced by DPC sensitization.

Described time point: patch test 2, 6 weeks after DPC sensitization. As to treatment: therapeutic diphenylcyclopropenone sensitization with weekly scalp DPC. Someone pulled total RNA out of unfractionated whole blood. The CDR3 has 13 residues. From germline, CDR1 is SQVTM and CDR2 ANQGSEA. Between the trimmed V and J ends, which lost 0 bases and 4 bases, there was a span of 8 bases. This clonotype was seen many times. What it binds is unknown. Within the library, unique molecular identifiers were attached to each individual cDNA molecule. TCRdb re-analysed the RACE reads in MiXCR, keeping a single row per CDR3 protein. This table holds 35,000 to 45,000 distinct CDR3 sequences, approximately 9% found once.

This sequence joins TRBV29-1 and TRBJ2-3; D remains unclear. The sequence came from a woman aged 35 to 49 with alopecia areata. Some clones in this sample may be carry-over from other donors' samples. The source was whole blood, collected in connection with sensitization to the hapten diphenylcyclopropenone (DPC). CDR3 protein: CSVEDLAPDTQYF. The CDR3 nucleotides are TGCAGCGTTGAAGACCTGGCACCAGATACGCAGTATTTT.